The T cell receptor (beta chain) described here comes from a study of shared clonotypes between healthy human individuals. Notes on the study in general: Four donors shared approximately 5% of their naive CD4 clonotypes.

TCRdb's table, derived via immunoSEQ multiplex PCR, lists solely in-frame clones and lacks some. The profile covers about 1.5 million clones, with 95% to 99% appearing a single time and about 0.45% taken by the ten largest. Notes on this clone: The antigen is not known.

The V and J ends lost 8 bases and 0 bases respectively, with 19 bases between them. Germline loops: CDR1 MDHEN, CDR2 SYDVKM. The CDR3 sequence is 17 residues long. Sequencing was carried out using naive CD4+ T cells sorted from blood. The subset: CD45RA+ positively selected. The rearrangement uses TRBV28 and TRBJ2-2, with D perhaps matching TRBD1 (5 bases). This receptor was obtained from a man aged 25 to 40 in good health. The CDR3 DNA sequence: TGTGCCAGCCGTTCTTTCTTGGGGCCATCGAACACCGGGGAGCTGTTTTTT. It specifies CASRSFLGPSNTGELFF.